The present TCR beta chain was sequenced within a study of blood T cells in healthy people across ages. Through a sample-barcoded 5' primer and a J-beta primer mix, a second PCR was run for roughly 7 to 11 cycles. From the 5' RACE reads, TCRdb called clonotypes with MiXCR, one entry per CDR3 protein. The repertoire holds more than 800,000 distinct CDR3 sequences, with 40% to 45% as singletons. This clonotype was found a few times. Researchers collected around 11 milliliters of peripheral blood from every single donor. This clonotype originated in a woman in her sixties in good health. Material for sequencing was blood.

This chain's CDR3 is CSVEKGRGTDTQYF. The CDR3 nucleotides read TGCAGCGTTGAGAAGGGGAGGGGAACAGATACGCAGTATTTT. The V gene is TRBV29-1, the J gene TRBJ2-3, with 7 bases matching TRBD2. CDR1 and CDR2 from the germline V gene are SQVTM and ANQGSEA. After removal of 3 bases from V and 3 bases from J, the junction contained 6 bases not matched to a gene. The CDR3 runs 14 residues.